This T cell receptor (beta chain) came from a study of blood T cell repertoires in COVID-19. Across the study: Collection of acute and convalescent COVID-19 samples took place in the United States, Italy and Spain. T cells, B-cell-depleted T cells, or PBMCs supplied cDNA or gDNA.

Original handling: Quantification of nucleated cells was approximated via reference gene primer amplification. Method: immunoSEQ multiplex PCR; TCRdb's copy keeps in-frame clones and lacks some. V, J and clone size derive from that table, while D and trimming were established from the DNA sequence. The sample has about 300,000 clones; approximately 83% are singletons. Germline V gives CDR1 SEHNR, CDR2 FQNEAQ (reference sequence). Losses at the gene ends were 2 bases for V and 1 base for J; bases not matched to a gene: 5. The CDR3 is 15 amino acids. The sample was peripheral blood. The chain joins TRBV7-9 to TRBJ2-7, with 7 bases lining up with TRBD1. The source of this sequence is a woman in her forties or fifties who had recovered from COVID-19. CDR3 amino acids: CASSLLSGQSYEQYF. CDR3 nucleotide sequence: TGTGCCAGCAGCTTACTTTCGGGACAGTCCTACGAGCAGTACTTC.